Each of the 4 T cell receptor beta chains below was sequenced from the same sample in a study of blood T cells in healthy people across ages. A sample-barcoded 5' primer and a J-beta primer mix were used in a second PCR of roughly 7 to 11 cycles. Via MiXCR, TCRdb re-called the 5' RACE reads, giving one row per CDR3 protein. In the table there are 1.5 million to 2 million distinct CDR3 sequences, over 25% of which are singletons. The material sequenced was blood. Receptors were obtained from a woman aged 25 to 39 in good health.

This clonotype was recorded a few times. The V call is TRBV9, the J call TRBJ2-1, with 7 bases that match TRBD2. CDR1 and CDR2 from the germline V gene are SGDLS and YYNGEE. After removal of 2 bases from V and 6 bases from J, the junction contained 5 bases not matched to a gene. The CDR3 spans 14 residues. The CDR3 sequence is CASSVQGGVNEQFF. CDR3 nucleotides: TGTGCCAGCAGCGTCCAGGGAGGGGTCAATGAGCAGTTCTTC.

The V and J genes are TRBV4-2 and TRBJ2-5; TRBD2 aligns across 12 bases. The V gene's germline CDR1 is LGHNA and CDR2 YNFKEQ. J was trimmed by 5 bases and V by 5 bases; bases with no gene match: 9. The CDR3 runs to 16 residues. This CDR3 is CASSEASGGDWETQYF. CDR3 sequence (DNA): TGTGCCAGCAGCGAGGCTAGCGGGGGGGACTGGGAGACCCAGTACTTC.

This clonotype has a count of ten or more. The chain links TRBV27 to TRBJ2-3; D is possibly TRBD1 (5 bases). V was clipped by 4 bases and J by 12 bases, with 17 bases between them. This CDR3 contains 13 residues. Germline V gene lookup returns CDR1 MNHEY and CDR2 SMNVEV (reference sequence). The CDR3 nucleotides are TGTGCCAGCAGTTCACATGGGGCTAATCAACAGTATTTT. Translation gives CASSSHGANQQYF.

As regards this clonotype: One end of the junction fails to match germline, which may point to a read error. In DNA form, the CDR3 reads TGCTGTGCTTCCCTAGCGGGAGAATACAATGAGCAGTTCTTC. It codes for CCASLAGEYNEQFF. V gene TRBV20-1 combines with J gene TRBJ2-1; 10 bases are shared with TRBD2. The CDR3 extends over 14 amino acids. From germline, CDR1 is DFQATT and CDR2 SNEGSKA (reference sequence).